These 25 T cell receptor beta chains came from one sample sequenced in a study of T cell repertoires in cytomegalovirus infection. Their antigen targets remain unknown. TCRdb passed the reads through MiXCR, listing each CDR3 protein once. The sample has around 800,000 distinct CDR3 sequences; 32% are singletons. The specimen comprised cultured CD8+ T cells from PBMCs, sampled from culture after CMV antigen stimulation. The receptors here all came from a human donor in good health (CMV status not recorded). Some clones in this sample may be carry-over from other donors' samples.

This clonotype was counted at least ten times. The rearrangement joins TRBV7-3 to TRBJ2-1, with D perhaps TRBD2 (5 bases). Germline V gene sequence: CDR1 SGHTA, CDR2 FQGTGA. The V and J ends lost 5 bases and 0 bases respectively, with 11 bases between them. The CDR3 sequence is 15 residues long. In DNA form, the CDR3 reads TGTGCCAGCAGCCCCGGGGTTAGCTCCTACAATGAGCAGTTCTTC. This translates into CASSPGVSSYNEQFF. Variable domain in full (rest from reference TRBV7-3 and TRBJ2-1): GAGVSQTPSNKVTEKGKYVELRCDPISGHTALYWYRQSLGQGPEFLIYFQGTGAADDSGLPNDRFFAVRPEGSVSTLKIQRTERGDSAVYLCASSPGVSSYNEQFFGPGTRLTVL.

The chain has TRBV19 and TRBJ2-1; D remains ambiguous. Trimming cost V 3 bases and J 4 bases, with 13 bases left between them. CDR1 LNHDA and CDR2 SQIVND come from the germline V gene (reference sequence). This CDR3 has 15 residues. The DNA of the CDR3 is TGTGCCAGTAGTATCATGGACCTACGGTACAATGAGCAGTTCTTC. Its protein product is CASSIMDLRYNEQFF.

A few counts support this clonotype. The chain has TRBV11-2 and TRBJ1-5; TRBD1 is a possible D gene (6 bases). Trimming left V 5 bases short and J 3 bases short, with 14 bases between. Germline lookup yields CDR1 SGHAT and CDR2 FQNNGV. The CDR3 runs to 15 residues. The CDR3 sequence is CASSPGRGHNQPQHF. The CDR3, as DNA: TGTGCCAGCAGCCCAGGTCGGGGGCACAATCAGCCCCAGCATTTT.

The chain is built from TRBV6-2 or TRBV6-3 and TRBJ2-1, with TRBD2 matching over 8 bases. The length of the CDR3 is 18 residues. The J segment lost 5 bases and the V segment lost 0 bases, leaving 12 bases of the junction unmatched. CDR1 and CDR2 (germline): MNHEY, SVGEGT. In nucleotides, the CDR3 is TGTGCCAGCAGTTACTCAATTCTAGCGGGTGGCCGGGACAATGAGCAGTTCTTC. As protein: CASSYSILAGGRDNEQFF.

As to this clonotype: A much larger clone sits a single nucleotide away, making a read error possible. The chain links TRBV5-5 to TRBJ2-1; 7 bases are a match to TRBD1. Per germline, CDR1 SGHKS and CDR2 YYEKEE (reference sequence). There are 13 residues in the CDR3. V lost 4 bases to trimming and J lost 3 bases; unmatched junction nucleotides: 1. Here the CDR3 reads CASSGTDYNEQFF. DNA for the CDR3: TGTGCCAGCAGCGGGACAGACTACAATGAGCAGTTCTTC.

The J gene is TRBJ2-7, the V gene TRBV5-4; the match to TRBD2 covers 8 bases. The V gene's germline CDR1 is SGHNT and CDR2 YYREEE (reference sequence). This CDR3 has 13 amino acids. The junction had 6 bases not matched to a gene; V was cut back by 4 bases and J by 6 bases. CDR3 sequence: CASSTRGGFEQYV. Here the CDR3 DNA reads TGTGCCAGCAGCACCCGGGGGGGGTTCGAGCAGTACGTC.

This clonotype was detected ten times or more. The rearrangement uses TRBV6-5 and TRBJ2-5, with D unresolved. The CDR3 covers 14 residues. Trimming took 0 bases from V and 4 from J, leaving 9 bases between them. Germline CDR1 reads MNHEY; CDR2 reads SVGAGI. This CDR3 reads CASSYSWRGETQYF. The CDR3 DNA is TGTGCCAGCAGTTACTCTTGGCGTGGAGAGACCCAGTACTTC.

V is TRBV19 and J is TRBJ1-1; no clear D gene. CDR3 length: 14 residues. V was clipped by 5 bases and J by 1 base, with 11 bases between them. Per germline, CDR1 LNHDA and CDR2 SQIVND (reference sequence). The CDR3 nucleotides are TGTGCCAGTAGTCCGCTTCTGGGGAACACTGAAGCTTTCTTT. It specifies CASSPLLGNTEAFF.

V and J are TRBV28 and TRBJ2-7; D gene unclear. Trimming removed 4 bases at V and 3 bases at J, with 13 bases between. Germline-derived CDR1 and CDR2 are MDHEN and SYDVKM. The CDR3 has 14 amino acids. CDR3 coding DNA: TGTGCCAGCAGTTCCCCGGCAGGATTCTACGAGCAGTACGTC. Its protein is CASSSPAGFYEQYV.

This clonotype turned up a few times. The CDR3 sequence is CASSYRLPGTQYF. The DNA of the CDR3 is TGTGCCAGCAGTTACCGACTACCTGGTACGCAGTATTTT. The chain joins TRBV6-2 or TRBV6-3 to TRBJ2-3; tentative D call: TRBD2 (5 bases). The CDR3 spans 13 residues. V was trimmed by 2 bases and J by 8 bases, leaving 11 bases between them. The germline V gene encodes CDR1 MNHEY and CDR2 SVGEGT.

This clonotype was counted between two and nine times. The chain links TRBV5-4 to TRBJ2-3; TRBD2 matches 10 bases. After removal of 1 base from V and 0 bases from J, the junction contained 11 bases not matched to a gene. This CDR3 is built from 19 residues. Germline V lookup: CDR1 SGHNT, CDR2 YYREEE (reference sequence). CDR3 loop: CASSLNQRGGYTSTDTQYF. CDR3 in DNA: TGTGCCAGCAGCTTGAATCAGCGGGGGGGGTATACTAGCACAGATACGCAGTATTTT.

This clonotype was counted once. This chain joins TRBV6-1 and TRBJ2-1; TRBD2 is a possible D gene (5 bases). The CDR3 has 14 residues. Germline values: CDR1 MNHNS, CDR2 SASEGT. Trimming removed 7 bases at V and 7 bases at J, with 17 bases between. DNA for the CDR3: TGTGCCAGCACCCAGAGGGAGCGGCGGAATGAGCAGTTCTTC. It translates to CASTQRERRNEQFF.

This clonotype has more than one count but fewer than ten. This rearrangement joins TRBV4-1 to TRBJ1-5; the match to TRBD1 covers 7 bases. The CDR3 is 15 amino acids. Germline V gene data show CDR1 as MGHRA and CDR2 as YSYEKL. The trim removed 4 bases at V and 3 bases at J, leaving 6 bases unmatched. CDR3 sequence (DNA): TGCGCCAGCAGCCGCCAGGACAGGACCAATCAGCCCCAGCATTTT. This codes for CASSRQDRTNQPQHF.

V usage is TRBV9 and J usage is TRBJ2-3, with a possible D match to TRBD2 (7 bases). The V end lost 4 bases, the J end lost 4 bases, and 16 bases lay between the germline ends. Germline-derived CDR1 and CDR2 are SGDLS and YYNGEE. CDR3 length: 15 amino acids. The CDR3 protein is CASSQQGSGADTQYF. In DNA form, the CDR3 reads TGTGCCAGCAGCCAACAGGGCAGCGGGGCAGATACGCAGTATTTT.

This clonotype was observed a handful of times. CDR3 DNA: TGTGCCAGCAGATCGACAGGGGGCCAAGAGACCCAGTACTTC. Amino acids: CASRSTGGQETQYF. The chain employs TRBV7-6 and TRBJ2-5; 9 nucleotides match TRBD1. The trim removed 6 bases at V and 1 base at J, leaving 3 bases unmatched. The germline V gene encodes CDR1 SGHVS and CDR2 FNYEAQ. CDR3 length equals 14 residues. Full variable domain (missing parts from reference TRBV7-6 and TRBJ2-5): GAGVSQSPRYKVTKRGQDVALRCDPISGHVSLYWYRQALGQGPEFLTYFNYEAQQDKSGLPNDRFSAERPEGSISTLTIQRTEQRDSAMYRCASRSTGGQETQYFGPGTRLLVL.

V usage is TRBV7-2 and J usage is TRBJ2-2; either TRBD1 or TRBD2 may fit D (5 bases each). This CDR3 contains 12 residues. Trimming removed 4 bases from V and 8 bases from J, with 8 bases in between. Germline V lookup: CDR1 SGHTA, CDR2 FQGNSA. The CDR3 DNA follows: TGTGCCAGCAGCTCGGGGCGGGGGGAGCTGTTTTTT. Its translation is CASSSGRGELFF.

This rearrangement joins TRBV19 to TRBJ1-1; D uncertain. CDR3 length: 14 residues. Trimming removed 5 bases from V and 3 bases from J, with 13 bases in between. CDR1 and CDR2 from the germline V gene are LNHDA and SQIVND (reference sequence). CDR3 region: CASSALVGDTEAFF. CDR3 sequence (DNA): TGTGCCAGTAGTGCACTTGTGGGAGACACTGAAGCTTTCTTT.

The chain joins TRBV15 to TRBJ2-3; TRBD2 matches at 8 bases. The CDR3 sequence is 16 residues long. V was clipped by 3 bases and J by 11 bases; unmatched bases: 16. Germline V gene sequence: CDR1 LNHNV, CDR2 YYDKDF (reference sequence). CDR3 DNA: TGTGCCACCAGCAGGGCCACAGCGGGGGAGAGGGTGAAGCAGTATTTT. It yields the protein CATSRATAGERVKQYF.

This clonotype was observed a few times. This rearrangement joins TRBV29-1 to TRBJ1-2; D is unclear. The germline V and J ends were trimmed by 4 bases and 6 bases, with 15 bases remaining between them. Looked up from germline, CDR1 is SQVTM and CDR2 is ANQGSEA. There are 13 residues in the CDR3. In DNA, the CDR3 is TGCAGCGTTGCGGGCGGTCTAAGAGATGGCTACACCTTC. It yields the protein CSVAGGLRDGYTF.

About this clonotype itself: One base away lies a much larger clone, so this may be a sequencing read error. The CDR3 end shows no conserved phenylalanine or tryptophan, and so a read error is likely. V and J are TRBV7-8 and TRBJ2-1; 12 nucleotides match TRBD2. This CDR3 is 15 amino acids long. Looked up from germline, CDR1 is SGHVS and CDR2 is FQNEAQ. With V trimmed by 1 base and J by 9 bases, 4 bases remained unmatched. CDR3 loop: CASSLGLAGGSEQFS. The CDR3 coding sequence is TGTGCCAGCAGCTTAGGGCTAGCGGGGGGGAGTGAGCAGTTCTCC.

The chain combines TRBV5-8 with TRBJ2-5; D possibly matches TRBD1 or TRBD2 (5 bases each). Trimming cost V 0 bases and J 5 bases, with 11 bases left between them. The CDR3 has 14 amino acids. Germline CDR1 SGHTS, CDR2 YDEGEE. The CDR3 protein is CASSLVGVTETQYF. In nucleotides, the CDR3 is TGTGCCAGCAGCTTGGTGGGGGTAACGGAGACCCAGTACTTC.

V gene TRBV6-2 or TRBV6-3 combines with J gene TRBJ2-3, with TRBD2 identical over 12 bases. The trim removed 0 bases at V and 2 bases at J, leaving 6 bases unmatched. Germline CDR1 and CDR2: MNHEY and SVGEGT. There are 18 residues in the CDR3. Here the CDR3 reads CASSYSTSGGQNTDTQYF. The DNA of the CDR3 is TGTGCCAGCAGTTACTCGACTAGCGGGGGCCAAAACACAGATACGCAGTATTTT.

This clonotype was seen just once. The rearrangement links TRBV9 to TRBJ2-2, with 9 bases lining up with TRBD2. The CDR3 spans 15 residues. The J segment lost 0 bases and the V segment lost 4 bases, leaving 1 base of the junction unmatched. The germline V gene has CDR1 SGDLS and CDR2 YYNGEE. CDR3 amino acids: CASSRLAANTGELFF. CDR3 coding DNA: TGTGCCAGCAGCAGACTAGCGGCGAACACCGGGGAGCTGTTTTTT.

This clonotype was counted ten times or more. The CDR3 nucleotides read TGCGCCAGCAGCCAAGTTCAGGCAATCACAGATACGCAGTATTTT. Translated: CASSQVQAITDTQYF. The gene calls are TRBV4-1 and TRBJ2-3; D is ambiguous. Between the trimmed V and J ends, which lost 1 base and 2 bases, there was a span of 10 bases. This CDR3 is built from 15 residues. The germline CDR1 and CDR2 sequences are MGHRA and YSYEKL.

The chain joins TRBV7-9 to TRBJ1-4; perhaps TRBD1 as D (5 bases). In germline, CDR1 is SEHNR, CDR2 FQNEAQ (reference sequence). CDR3 length: 15 residues. Between the trimmed V and J ends, which lost 10 bases and 8 bases, there was a span of 23 bases. Here the CDR3 DNA reads TGTGCCAACAGTCCTCCCCGGGGGGTAGGGGAAAAACTGTTTTTT. Encoded protein: CANSPPRGVGEKLFF.